This is a list of T cell receptor beta chains from one sample in a study of blood T cells in healthy people across ages. TCRdb passed the 5' RACE reads through MiXCR, listing each CDR3 protein once. The table includes around 1,500,000 distinct CDR3 sequences, approximately 28% detected once. The sample comprised blood. These receptors all stem from a woman aged 30 to 39 in good health. Each CDR3 is given with its conserved first and last residue. D genes are given only for firm matches. The size entry is marked missing in some rows and otherwise reads once, few, many or a size class.

D gene | J gene | clone size | V gene | CDR3 DNA | CDR3 protein
. | TRBJ2-7 | . | TRBV9 | TGTGCCAGCAGCGATGGGGCGGGCGAGCAGTACTTC | CASSDGAGEQYF
. | TRBJ2-6 | few | TRBV20-1 | TGCAGTGCTAGAGATGGAGAATCCGGGGCCAACGTCCTGACTTTC | CSARDGESGANVLTF
. | TRBJ2-1 | . | TRBV7-6 | TGTGCCAGCAGCCTTGACAGGAGGAGCTCCTACAATGAGCAGTTCTTC | CASSLDRRSSYNEQFF
. | TRBJ2-5 | many | TRBV15 | TGTGCCACCCAGAGGGAGTTACGTGAGACCCAGTACTTC | CATQRELRETQYF
TRBD2 | TRBJ2-3 | few | TRBV6-5 | TGTGCCAGCAGTTACTCGAAGGGGCTCCGGGGGGGCTATAAAGATACGCAGTATTTT | CASSYSKGLRGGYKDTQYF
TRBD2 | TRBJ2-2 | . | TRBV6-2/TRBV6-3 | TGTGCCAGCGGAAAGGAAACTAGCGCCTTAGGAACCGGGGAGCTGTTTTTT | CASGKETSALGTGELFF
. | TRBJ2-6 | many | TRBV10-2 | TGCGCCAGCAGTGAACACCCACTCGGGGCCAACGTCCTGACTTTC | CASSEHPLGANVLTF
. | TRBJ1-5 | . | TRBV12-3/TRBV12-4 | TGTGCCAGCAGTCGGGACGGCCATAGCAATCAGCCCCAGCATTTT | CASSRDGHSNQPQHF
. | TRBJ2-7 | few | TRBV2 | TGTGCCAGCGCTATGTCCTACGAGCAGTACTTC | CASAMSYEQYF
. | TRBJ1-1 | . | TRBV4-3 | TGCGCCAGCAGCCAAGAGGTAGGGGCCGGGACTGAAGCTTTCTTT | CASSQEVGAGTEAFF
. | TRBJ1-2 | . | TRBV29-1 | TGCAGCGTTGAAGTGGCAGGGCCGACTAACTATGGCTACACCTTC | CSVEVAGPTNYGYTF
. | TRBJ1-4 | few | TRBV10-3 | TGTGCCATCAGTTCCCCAGGGACGGGGCCCTCTGGGAATGTAGAACTGTTTTTT | CAISSPGTGPSGNVELFF
TRBD1 | TRBJ2-1 | . | TRBV5-1 | TGCGCCAGCAATCCCGGGACAGGGCACAATGAGCAGTTCTTC | CASNPGTGHNEQFF
TRBD1 | TRBJ2-1 | few | TRBV7-8 | TGTGCCAGCAGCCCTGGGACAGGGGTGAGCGGTGAGCAGTTCTTC | CASSPGTGVSGEQFF
TRBD1 | TRBJ1-6 | . | TRBV18 | TGTGCCAGCTCACCACAACAGGGGGACTCCTATAATTCACCCCTCCACTTT | CASSPQQGDSYNSPLHF
. | TRBJ2-2 | few | TRBV11-2 | TGTGCCAGCAGCCAGGCAGAGACCGGGGAGCTGTTTTTT | CASSQAETGELFF
. | TRBJ2-7 | . | TRBV6-5 | TGTGCCAGCGGACTAAGGGGCAGGGCTGCCTACGAGCAGTACTTC | CASGLRGRAAYEQYF
TRBD1 | TRBJ2-7 | . | TRBV5-1 | TGCGCCAGCAGCCAAGCCCGGGACAGGGACTACTACGAGCAGTACTTC | CASSQARDRDYYEQYF
. | TRBJ2-3 | . | TRBV10-3 | TGTGCCATCAGTGAAGTAGGAGACACAGATACGCAGTATTTT | CAISEVGDTDTQYF
. | TRBJ1-5 | . | TRBV18 | TGTGCCAGCCCACCACAGACAAGCAATCAGCCCCAGCATTTT | CASPPQTSNQPQHF
. | TRBJ1-1 | . | TRBV7-6 | TGTGCCAGCAGCGCAGGGCCCACCCTCGGGGCTTTCTTT | CASSAGPTLGAFF
TRBD2 | TRBJ2-7 | many | TRBV6-6 | TGTGCCAGCGGACTAGCGGGGGGAGACGAGCAGTACTTC | CASGLAGGDEQYF
. | TRBJ2-7 | . | TRBV28 | TGTGACGGGGGGGACAGGGAGACCTACGAGCAGTACTTC | CDGGDRETYEQYF
. | TRBJ2-3 | few | TRBV7-9 | TGTGCCAGTGACCGCGACAGTCACGATACGCAGTATTTT | CASDRDSHDTQYF
. | TRBJ1-5 | . | TRBV10-3 | TGTGCCATCAGAGGGGACGCAGCTCAGCCCCAGCATTTT | CAIRGDAAQPQHF
TRBD2 | TRBJ2-7 | many | TRBV29-1 | TGCAGCGTTGAAGGGACTAGTACCTACGAGCAGTACTTC | CSVEGTSTYEQYF
. | TRBJ2-7 | . | TRBV7-6 | TGTGCCAGCAGCTTACTTCGTGGCGGGGACACGTACGAGCAGTACTTC | CASSLLRGGDTYEQYF
. | TRBJ1-2 | . | TRBV2 | TGTGCCAGCACCGGGCCTGGGGGACGAGGCTACACCTTC | CASTGPGGRGYTF
TRBD2 | TRBJ2-7 | few | TRBV20-1 | TGCAGTGCTAGAGATCTTGGGACTAGCGGGGGTAGCTCCTACGAGCAGTACTTC | CSARDLGTSGGSSYEQYF
TRBD2 | TRBJ2-7 | many | TRBV12-3/TRBV12-4 | TGTGCCAGCAGTTCACCGACTAGCTCGGTTGGCGAGCAGTACTTC | CASSSPTSSVGEQYF
. | TRBJ2-7 | . | TRBV29-1 | TGCAGCGTTGGCTTAGGGATTAACTACGAGCAGTACTTC | CSVGLGINYEQYF
. | TRBJ1-2 | . | TRBV5-4 | TGTGCCAGCAGCTTGGTTGTCTCAGGGCCAGAAGGCTACACCTTC | CASSLVVSGPEGYTF
TRBD1 | TRBJ2-1 | once | TRBV20-1 | TGCAGTGCTAGAGATTACCGGGACAGGGGGCGGAATGAGCAGTTCTTC | CSARDYRDRGRNEQFF
. | TRBJ2-7 | . | TRBV7-2 | TGTGCCAGCAGCTTAGATTCGGGCAGAATCTACGAGCAGTACTTC | CASSLDSGRIYEQYF
. | TRBJ1-1 | few | TRBV29-1 | TGCAGCGTTGAACCACGGCACAGGAACACTGAAGCTTTCTTT | CSVEPRHRNTEAFF
TRBD1 | TRBJ1-5 | few | TRBV7-9 | TGTGCCCGCAGCGCCACAGGGGATGATAATCAGCCCCAGCATTTT | CARSATGDDNQPQHF
. | TRBJ2-1 | . | TRBV5-1 | TGCGCCAGCAGCTTGGCCGGGACTGGCCTAAGCAATGAGCAGTTCTTC | CASSLAGTGLSNEQFF
. | TRBJ1-1 | few | TRBV4-1 | TGCGCCAGCAGCCAAACCTCGGAGGGGGGAGCTTTCTTT | CASSQTSEGGAFF
TRBD1 | TRBJ2-1 | few | TRBV7-9 | TGTGCCAGCATCAGGGGACAGCACAATGAGCAGTTCTTC | CASIRGQHNEQFF
TRBD1 | TRBJ2-3 | . | TRBV6-5 | TGTGCCAGCAGTTACCAGGGACAGGGGCTAACAGATACGCAGTATTTT | CASSYQGQGLTDTQYF
. | TRBJ1-1 | . | TRBV5-1 | TGCGCCAGCAGCTCGGGGGACGAGAACACTGAAGCTTTCTTT | CASSSGDENTEAFF
TRBD1 | TRBJ2-7 | many | TRBV20-1 | TGCAGTGCTAGAGATTTTACAGGGGAAAACTACGAGCAGTACTTC | CSARDFTGENYEQYF
. | TRBJ2-7 | . | TRBV20-1 | TGCAGTGCTGGGGGGACGGCCAACTCCTACGAGCAGTACTTC | CSAGGTANSYEQYF
TRBD2 | TRBJ2-3 | many | TRBV10-3 | TGTGCCATCAAATCGGGGACTAGCGGACATACTAGCACAGATACGCAGTATTTT | CAIKSGTSGHTSTDTQYF
. | TRBJ2-5 | few | TRBV20-1 | TGCAGTGCTAGAGCCCCCCAGGCGGTCCAAGAGACCCAGTACTTC | CSARAPQAVQETQYF
TRBD2 | TRBJ2-2 | . | TRBV10-2 | TGCGCCAGCACCTCGACTAGCGGGGGGAACACCGGGGAGCTGTTTTTT | CASTSTSGGNTGELFF
. | TRBJ1-2 | many | TRBV5-1 | TGCGCCAGCAGCTTGGGTCTCGGCGGAGCTAACTATGGCTACACCTTC | CASSLGLGGANYGYTF
. | TRBJ1-2 | . | TRBV7-9 | TGTGCCAGCAGCTTATCCAGGGCAGGCTATGGCTACACCTTC | CASSLSRAGYGYTF
. | TRBJ1-6 | . | TRBV18 | TGTGCCAGCTCACCCTCGTCGGATTCACCCCTCCACTTT | CASSPSSDSPLHF
TRBD2 | TRBJ2-3 | few | TRBV7-9 | TGTGCCAGCAGCTCAAGAATGACTAGCGTCCTTAGCACAGATACGCAGTATTTT | CASSSRMTSVLSTDTQYF